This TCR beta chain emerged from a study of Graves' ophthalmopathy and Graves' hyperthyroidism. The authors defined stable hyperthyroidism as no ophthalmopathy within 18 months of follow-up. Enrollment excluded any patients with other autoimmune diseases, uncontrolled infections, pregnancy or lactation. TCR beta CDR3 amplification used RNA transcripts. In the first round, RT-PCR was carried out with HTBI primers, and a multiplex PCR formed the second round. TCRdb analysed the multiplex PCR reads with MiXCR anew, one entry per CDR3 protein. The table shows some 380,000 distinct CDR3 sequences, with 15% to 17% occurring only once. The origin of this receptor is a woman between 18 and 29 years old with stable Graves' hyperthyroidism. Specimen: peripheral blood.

CDR3 nucleotide sequence: TGTGCCAGCAGTGTGGCGGAGTATGGCTACACCTTC. Encoded protein: CASSVAEYGYTF. The chain has TRBV2 and TRBJ1-2; D uncertain. V lost 4 bases and J 5 bases, leaving 8 bases between the germline ends. Germline V lookup: CDR1 SNHLY, CDR2 FYNNEI. There are 12 residues in the CDR3.